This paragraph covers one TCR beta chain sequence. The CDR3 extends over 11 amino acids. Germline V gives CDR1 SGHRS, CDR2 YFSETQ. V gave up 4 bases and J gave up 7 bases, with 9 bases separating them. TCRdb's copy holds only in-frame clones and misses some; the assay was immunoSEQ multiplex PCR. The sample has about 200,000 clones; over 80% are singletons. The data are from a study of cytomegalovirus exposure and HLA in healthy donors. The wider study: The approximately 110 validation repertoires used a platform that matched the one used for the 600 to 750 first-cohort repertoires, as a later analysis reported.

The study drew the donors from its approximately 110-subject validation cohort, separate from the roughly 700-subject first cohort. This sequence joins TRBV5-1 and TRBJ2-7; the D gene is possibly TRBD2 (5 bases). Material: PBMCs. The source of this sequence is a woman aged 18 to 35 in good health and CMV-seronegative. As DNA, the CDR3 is TGCGCCAGCAGCCCCGGCGGGGAGCAGTACTTC. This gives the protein CASSPGGEQYF. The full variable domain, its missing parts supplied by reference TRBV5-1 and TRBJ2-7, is KAGVTQTPRYLIKTRGQQVTLSCSPISGHRSVSWYQQTPGQGLQFLFEYFSETQRNKGNFPGRFSGRQFSNSRSEMNVSTLELGDSALYLCASSPGGEQYFGPGTRLTVT.